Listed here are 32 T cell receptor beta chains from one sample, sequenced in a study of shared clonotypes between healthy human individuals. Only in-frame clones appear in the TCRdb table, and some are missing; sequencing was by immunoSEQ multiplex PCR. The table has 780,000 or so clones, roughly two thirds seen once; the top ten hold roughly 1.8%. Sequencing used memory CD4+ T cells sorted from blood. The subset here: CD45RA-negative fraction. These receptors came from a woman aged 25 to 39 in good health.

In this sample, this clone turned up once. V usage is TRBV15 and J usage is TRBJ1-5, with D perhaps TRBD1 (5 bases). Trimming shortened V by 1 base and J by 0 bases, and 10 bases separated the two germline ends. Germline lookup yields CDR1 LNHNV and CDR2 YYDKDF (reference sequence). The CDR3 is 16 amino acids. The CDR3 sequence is CATSRGQPHSNQPQHF. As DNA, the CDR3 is TGTGCCACCAGCAGAGGACAGCCTCATAGCAATCAGCCCCAGCATTTT.

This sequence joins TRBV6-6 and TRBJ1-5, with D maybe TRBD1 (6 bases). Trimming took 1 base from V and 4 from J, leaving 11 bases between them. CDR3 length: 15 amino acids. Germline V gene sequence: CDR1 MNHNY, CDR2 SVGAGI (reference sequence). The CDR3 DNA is TGTGCCAGCAGTTACTTGGCAGGGGAGAATCAGCCCCAGCATTTT. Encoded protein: CASSYLAGENQPQHF.

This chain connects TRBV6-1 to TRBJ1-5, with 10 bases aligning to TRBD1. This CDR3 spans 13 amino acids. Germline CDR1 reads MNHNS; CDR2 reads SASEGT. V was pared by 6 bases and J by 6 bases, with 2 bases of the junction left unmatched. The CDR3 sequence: CASSDRGLQPQHF. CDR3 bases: TGTGCCAGCAGCGACAGGGGGCTTCAGCCCCAGCATTTT.

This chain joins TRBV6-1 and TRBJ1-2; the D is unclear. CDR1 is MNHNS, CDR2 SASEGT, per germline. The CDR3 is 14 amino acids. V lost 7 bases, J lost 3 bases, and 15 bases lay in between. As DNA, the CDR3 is TGTGCCAGCAAAGTCAGGCTTTACGACTATGGCTACACCTTC. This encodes CASKVRLYDYGYTF.

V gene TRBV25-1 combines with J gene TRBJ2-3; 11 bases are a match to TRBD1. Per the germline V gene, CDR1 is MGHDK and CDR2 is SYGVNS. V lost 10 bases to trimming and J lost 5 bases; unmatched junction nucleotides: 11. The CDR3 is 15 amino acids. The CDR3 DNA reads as TGTGCCACAGCAGGGACAGGGGGGCGGGGAGATACGCAGTATTTT. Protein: CATAGTGGRGDTQYF.

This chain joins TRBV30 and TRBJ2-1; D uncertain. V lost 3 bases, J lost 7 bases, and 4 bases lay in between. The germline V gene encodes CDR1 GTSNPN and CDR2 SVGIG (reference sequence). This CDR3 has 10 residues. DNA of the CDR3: TGTGCCTGGAGGGGGAATGAGCAGTTCTTC. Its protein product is CAWRGNEQFF.

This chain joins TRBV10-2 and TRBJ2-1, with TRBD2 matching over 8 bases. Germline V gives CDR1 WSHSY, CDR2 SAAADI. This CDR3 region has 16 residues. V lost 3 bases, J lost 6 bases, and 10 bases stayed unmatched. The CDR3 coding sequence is TGCGCCAGCAGTGAAAGGAATGCGGGAGGCCGCAATGAGCAGTTCTTC. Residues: CASSERNAGGRNEQFF.

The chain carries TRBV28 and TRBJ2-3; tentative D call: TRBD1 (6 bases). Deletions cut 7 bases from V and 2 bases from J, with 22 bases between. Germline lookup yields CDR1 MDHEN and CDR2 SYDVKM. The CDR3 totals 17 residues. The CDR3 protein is CASNFDRRNAFTDTQYF. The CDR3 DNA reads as TGTGCCAGCAATTTCGACAGGAGAAACGCATTCACAGATACGCAGTATTTT.

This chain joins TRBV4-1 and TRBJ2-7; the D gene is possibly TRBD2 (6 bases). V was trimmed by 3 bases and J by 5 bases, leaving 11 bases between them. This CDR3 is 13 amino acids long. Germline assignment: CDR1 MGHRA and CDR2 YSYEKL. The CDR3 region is CASSQRDGDEQYF. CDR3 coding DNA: TGCGCCAGCAGCCAGCGGGATGGAGACGAGCAGTACTTC.

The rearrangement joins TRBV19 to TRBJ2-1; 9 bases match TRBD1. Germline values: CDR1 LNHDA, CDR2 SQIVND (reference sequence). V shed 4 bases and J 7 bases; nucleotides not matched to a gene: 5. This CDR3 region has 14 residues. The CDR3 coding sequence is TGTGCCAGTAGTACAACAGGGGGCAGGAATGAGCAGTTCTTC. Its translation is CASSTTGGRNEQFF.

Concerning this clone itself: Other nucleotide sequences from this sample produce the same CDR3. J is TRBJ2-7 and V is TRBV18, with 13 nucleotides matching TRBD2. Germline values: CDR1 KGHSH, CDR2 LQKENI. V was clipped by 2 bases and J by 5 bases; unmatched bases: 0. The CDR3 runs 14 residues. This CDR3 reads CASSPGLAGDEQYF. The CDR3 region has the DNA TGTGCCAGCTCACCAGGACTAGCGGGAGACGAGCAGTACTTC.

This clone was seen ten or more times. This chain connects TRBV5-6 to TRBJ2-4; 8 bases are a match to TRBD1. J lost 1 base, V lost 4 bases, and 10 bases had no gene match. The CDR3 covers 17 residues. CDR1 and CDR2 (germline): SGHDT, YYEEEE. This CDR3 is CASSLKVTGAAKNIQYF. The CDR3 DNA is TGTGCCAGCAGCCTTAAGGTGACAGGGGCGGCCAAAAACATTCAGTACTTC.

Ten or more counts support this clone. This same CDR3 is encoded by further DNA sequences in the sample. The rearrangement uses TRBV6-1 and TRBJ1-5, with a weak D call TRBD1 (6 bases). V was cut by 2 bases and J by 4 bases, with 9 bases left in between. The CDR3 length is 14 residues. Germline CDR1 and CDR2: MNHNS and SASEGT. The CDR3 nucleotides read TGTGCCAGCAGTGAATCAAGGGGGAATCAGCCCCAGCATTTT. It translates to CASSESRGNQPQHF.

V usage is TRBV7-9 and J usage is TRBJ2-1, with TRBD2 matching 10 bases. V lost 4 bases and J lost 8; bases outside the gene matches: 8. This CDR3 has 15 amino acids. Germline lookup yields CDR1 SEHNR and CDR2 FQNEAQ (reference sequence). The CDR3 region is CASSWGTSAADEQFF. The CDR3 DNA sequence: TGTGCCAGCAGCTGGGGGACTAGCGCGGCCGATGAGCAGTTCTTC.

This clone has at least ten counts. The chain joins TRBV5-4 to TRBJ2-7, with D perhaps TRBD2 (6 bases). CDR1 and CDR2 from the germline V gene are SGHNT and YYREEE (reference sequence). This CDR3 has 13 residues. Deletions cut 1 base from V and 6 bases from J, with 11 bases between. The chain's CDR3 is CASSLISGPEQYF. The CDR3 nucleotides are TGTGCCAGCAGCTTGATTAGCGGACCCGAGCAGTACTTC.

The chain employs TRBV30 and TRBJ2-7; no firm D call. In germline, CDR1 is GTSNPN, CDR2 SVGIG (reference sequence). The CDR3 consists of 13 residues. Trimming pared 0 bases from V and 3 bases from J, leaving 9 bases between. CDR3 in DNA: TGTGCCTGGAGTGTAGGGCTAGACTACGAGCAGTACTTC. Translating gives CAWSVGLDYEQYF.

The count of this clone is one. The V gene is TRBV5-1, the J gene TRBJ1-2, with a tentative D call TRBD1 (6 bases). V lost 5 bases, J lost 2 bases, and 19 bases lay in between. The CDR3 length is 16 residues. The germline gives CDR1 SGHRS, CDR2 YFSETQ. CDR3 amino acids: CASSTDGLGGNYGYTF. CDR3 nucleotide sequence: TGCGCCAGCAGTACGGACGGACTAGGGGGGAACTATGGCTACACCTTC. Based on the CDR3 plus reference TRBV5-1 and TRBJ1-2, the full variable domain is KAGVTQTPRYLIKTRGQQVTLSCSPISGHRSVSWYQQTPGQGLQFLFEYFSETQRNKGNFPGRFSGRQFSNSRSEMNVSTLELGDSALYLCASSTDGLGGNYGYTFGSGTRLTVV.

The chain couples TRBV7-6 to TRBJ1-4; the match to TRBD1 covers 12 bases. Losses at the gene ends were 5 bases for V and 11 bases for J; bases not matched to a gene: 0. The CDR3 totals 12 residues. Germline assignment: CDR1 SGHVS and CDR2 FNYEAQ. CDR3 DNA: TGTGCCAGCAGCGGGACAGGGGGCAAACTGTTTTTT. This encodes CASSGTGGKLFF.

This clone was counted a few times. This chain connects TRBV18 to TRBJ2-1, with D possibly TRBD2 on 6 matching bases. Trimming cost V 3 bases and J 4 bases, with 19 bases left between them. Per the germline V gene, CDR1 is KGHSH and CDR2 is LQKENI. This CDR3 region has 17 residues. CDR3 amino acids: CASSPFLRGTGYNEQFF. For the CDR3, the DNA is TGTGCCAGCTCACCGTTTTTGCGGGGAACCGGATACAATGAGCAGTTCTTC.

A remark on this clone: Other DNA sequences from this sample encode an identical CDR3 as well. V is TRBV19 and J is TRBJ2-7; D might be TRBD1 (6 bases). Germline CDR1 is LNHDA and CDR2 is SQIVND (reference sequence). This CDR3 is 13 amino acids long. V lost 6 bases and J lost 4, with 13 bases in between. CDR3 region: CASRRQGTYEQYF. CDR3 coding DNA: TGTGCCAGTAGAAGGCAGGGGACGTACGAGCAGTACTTC.

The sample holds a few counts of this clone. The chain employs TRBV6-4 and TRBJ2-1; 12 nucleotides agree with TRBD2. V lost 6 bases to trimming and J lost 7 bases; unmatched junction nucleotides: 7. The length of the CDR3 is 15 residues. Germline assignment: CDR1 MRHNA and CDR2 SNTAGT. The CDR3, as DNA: TGTGCCAGCAGCCAAGCTAGCGGGAGGGGAAATGAGCAGTTCTTC. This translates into CASSQASGRGNEQFF.

The CDR3 protein is CALQRTLNTEAFF. In nucleotides, the CDR3 is TGTGCCCTCCAGAGGACGTTGAACACTGAAGCTTTCTTT. The rearrangement uses TRBV7-8 and TRBJ1-1; D ambiguous. Germline lookup yields CDR1 SGHVS and CDR2 FQNEAQ. CDR3 length: 13 amino acids. V was cut by 11 bases and J by 0 bases, with 13 bases left in between.

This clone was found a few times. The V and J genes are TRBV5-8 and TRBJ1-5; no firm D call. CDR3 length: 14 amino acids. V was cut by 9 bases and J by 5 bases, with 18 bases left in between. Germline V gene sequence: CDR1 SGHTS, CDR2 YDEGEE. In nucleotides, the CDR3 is TGTGCCACAGCTGATTACCCTTCGGATCAGCCCCAGCATTTT. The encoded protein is CATADYPSDQPQHF.

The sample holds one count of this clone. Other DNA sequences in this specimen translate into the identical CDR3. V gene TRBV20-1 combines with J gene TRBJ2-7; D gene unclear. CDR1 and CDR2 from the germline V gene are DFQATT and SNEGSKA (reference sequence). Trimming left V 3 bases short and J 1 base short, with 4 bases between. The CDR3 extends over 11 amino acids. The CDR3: CSASGSYEQYF. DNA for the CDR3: TGCAGTGCTAGCGGTTCCTACGAGCAGTACTTC.

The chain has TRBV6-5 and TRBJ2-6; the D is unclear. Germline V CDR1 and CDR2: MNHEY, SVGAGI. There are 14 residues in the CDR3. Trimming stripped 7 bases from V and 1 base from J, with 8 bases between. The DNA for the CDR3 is TGTGCCAGCACCCTGGCATCTGGGGCCAACGTCCTGACTTTC. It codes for CASTLASGANVLTF.

For the CDR3, the DNA is TGTGCCAGCAGCTTAGGTATTAGCGCGTTCGGAGGAGGCTACACCTTC. Protein product: CASSLGISAFGGGYTF. The genes are TRBV7-9 and TRBJ1-2; D not resolved. V gave up 1 base and J gave up 8 bases, with 20 bases separating them. The germline V gene has CDR1 SEHNR and CDR2 FQNEAQ (reference sequence). The CDR3 has 16 residues. The variable domain in full, completed from reference TRBV7-9 and TRBJ1-2, reads DTGVSQNPRHKITKRGQNVTFRCDPISEHNRLYWYRQTLGQGPEFLTYFQNEAQLEKSRLLSDRFSAERPKGSFSTLEIQRTEQGDSAMYLCASSLGISAFGGGYTFGSGTRLTVV.

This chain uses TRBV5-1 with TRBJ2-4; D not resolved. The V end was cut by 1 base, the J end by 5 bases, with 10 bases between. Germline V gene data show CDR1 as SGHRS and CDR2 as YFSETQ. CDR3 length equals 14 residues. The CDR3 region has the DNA TGCGCCAGCAGCTTGAGGCCAGGACAAAACATTCAGTACTTC. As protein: CASSLRPGQNIQYF. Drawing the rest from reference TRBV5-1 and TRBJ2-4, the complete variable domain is KAGVTQTPRYLIKTRGQQVTLSCSPISGHRSVSWYQQTPGQGLQFLFEYFSETQRNKGNFPGRFSGRQFSNSRSEMNVSTLELGDSALYLCASSLRPGQNIQYFGAGTRLSVL.

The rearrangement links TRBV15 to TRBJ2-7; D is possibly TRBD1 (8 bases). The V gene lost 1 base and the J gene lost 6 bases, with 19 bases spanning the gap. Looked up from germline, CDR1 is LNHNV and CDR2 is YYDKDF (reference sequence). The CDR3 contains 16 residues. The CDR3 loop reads CATSRGGGQEIREQYF. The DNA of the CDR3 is TGTGCCACCAGCAGAGGGGGGGGACAGGAAATTCGCGAGCAGTACTTC.

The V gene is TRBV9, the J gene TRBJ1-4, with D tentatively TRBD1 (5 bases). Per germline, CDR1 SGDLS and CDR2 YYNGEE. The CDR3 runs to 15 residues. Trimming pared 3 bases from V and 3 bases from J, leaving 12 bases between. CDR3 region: CASSEVGGPNEKLFF. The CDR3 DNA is TGTGCCAGCAGCGAGGTTGGGGGACCTAATGAAAAACTGTTTTTT.

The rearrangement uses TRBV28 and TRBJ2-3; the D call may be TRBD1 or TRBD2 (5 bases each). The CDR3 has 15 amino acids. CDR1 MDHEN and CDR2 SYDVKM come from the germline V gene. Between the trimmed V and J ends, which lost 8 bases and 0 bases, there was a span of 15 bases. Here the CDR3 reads CASARDHTSTDTQYF. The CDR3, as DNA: TGTGCCAGCGCACGGGACCACACTAGCACAGATACGCAGTATTTT. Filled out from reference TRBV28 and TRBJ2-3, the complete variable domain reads DVKVTQSSRYLVKRTGEKVFLECVQDMDHENMFWYRQDPGLGLRLIYFSYDVKMKEKGDIPEGYSVSREKKERFSLILESASTNQTSMYLCASARDHTSTDTQYFGPGTRLTVL.

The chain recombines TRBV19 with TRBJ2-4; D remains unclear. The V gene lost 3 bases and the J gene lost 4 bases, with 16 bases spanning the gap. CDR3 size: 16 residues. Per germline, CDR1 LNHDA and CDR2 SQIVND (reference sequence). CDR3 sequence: CASSISLGISKNIQYF. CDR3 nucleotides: TGTGCCAGTAGTATTAGTTTGGGGATCTCTAAAAACATTCAGTACTTC.

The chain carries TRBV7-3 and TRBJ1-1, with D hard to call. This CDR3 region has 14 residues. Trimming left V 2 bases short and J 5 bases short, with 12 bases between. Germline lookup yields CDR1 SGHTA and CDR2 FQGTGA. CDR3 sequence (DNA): TGTGCCAGCAGCTTACATGCGGCGGTTACTGAAGCTTTCTTT. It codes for CASSLHAAVTEAFF.